This note documents a single T cell receptor delta chain sequence. What it binds is unknown. It differs at one base from a far larger clone, so likely a read error. The same CDR3 also results from other DNA sequences found in this sample. Genomic DNA from isolated PBMCs served as the sequencing template. TCRdb re-called clones from the multiplex PCR reads via CATT. In the table there are about 1,200 delta-chain clones, 1.1% to 1.5% of which are singletons. This specimen belongs to a study of gamma delta lymphoproliferative disorders and STAT genes. Whole-study context: Delta-chain libraries followed the EuroClonality-NGS standard operating procedure.

Notes on the study in general: Delta repertoires did not separate groups, but patient gamma repertoires clustered apart.

CDR3 length: 22 residues. CDR1 TSWWSYY and CDR2 QGS come from the germline V gene. The sequencing input was blood. This chain links TRDV1 with TRDJ1; 10 bases fit TRDD3. This clonotype originated in a human donor in good health. The CDR3 sequence is CALPSGTGGYGGPAGFTDKLIF. CDR3 nucleotides: TGTGCTCTACCCTCCGGCACCGGGGGATACGGGGGTCCGGCTGGTTTCACCGACAAACTCATCTTT.